The 19 T cell receptor beta chains below come from one sample, sequenced in a study of metastatic and nonmetastatic thyroid tumors. TCRdb re-called the PCR reads via MiXCR. The repertoire holds about 4,300 clones, with roughly 35% as singletons. Thyroid surgery took place with no prior treatment in any patient. The specimen sequenced was tumor tissue. These receptors all stem from a male donor with papillary thyroid cancer or a benign thyroid nodule (not recorded which). Some clones in this sample may be carry-over from other donors' samples.

This clone was seen more than once but under ten times. The chain recombines TRBV19 with TRBJ1-6; D unclear. V shed 10 bases and J shed 2 bases, with 9 bases lying between them. The germline gives CDR1 LNHDA, CDR2 SQIVND (reference sequence). This CDR3 spans 13 amino acids. The DNA of the CDR3 is TGTGCCACCTCCGGGACCTATAATTCACCCCTCCACTTT. It yields the protein CATSGTYNSPLHF.

This chain connects TRBV20-1 to TRBJ2-1, with TRBD2 identical over 7 bases. The V and J ends lost 5 bases and 5 bases, in that order; junction bases with no gene match: 12. The CDR3 consists of 15 residues. Germline values: CDR1 DFQATT, CDR2 SNEGSKA (reference sequence). The CDR3 nucleotides read TGCAGTGCTCCTCCACTAGCGTACGATAACAATGAGCAGTTCTTC. This gives the protein CSAPPLAYDNNEQFF.

The gene calls are TRBV13 and TRBJ2-5; 7 bases are shared with TRBD2. Trimming removed 4 bases from V and 5 bases from J; junction bases left unmatched: 13. The V gene's germline CDR1 is PRHDT and CDR2 FYEKMQ (reference sequence). The CDR3 is 16 amino acids. CDR3 coding DNA: TGTGCCAGCAGCTCGACCCCTGGGTCCGGGAGGGAGACCCAGTACTTC. It codes for CASSSTPGSGRETQYF.

The chain combines TRBV6-1 with TRBJ1-6; 7 bases align to TRBD1. Trimming removed 0 bases from V and 10 bases from J; junction bases left unmatched: 3. Germline V lookup: CDR1 MNHNS, CDR2 SASEGT. The CDR3 spans 14 residues. CDR3 nucleotides: TGTGCCAGCAGTGAAGCAGCAGGGGGATCACCCCTCCACTTT. It is translated as CASSEAAGGSPLHF.

The rearrangement uses TRBV2 and TRBJ1-1; D call uncertain. The CDR3 runs to 14 residues. Germline loops: CDR1 SNHLY, CDR2 FYNNEI. V lost 6 bases and J lost 2, with 13 bases in between. The CDR3 region is CASRYLDLNTEAFF. In nucleotides, the CDR3 is TGTGCCAGCAGGTACTTGGACCTTAACACTGAAGCTTTCTTT. Drawing the rest from reference TRBV2 and TRBJ1-1, the complete variable domain is EPEVTQTPSHQVTQMGQEVILRCVPISNHLYFYWYRQILGQKVEFLVSFYNNEISEKSEIFDDQFSVERPDGSNFTLKIRSTKLEDSAMYFCASRYLDLNTEAFFGQGTRLTVV.

This chain links TRBV5-6 with TRBJ2-2; D gene unclear. The germline V gene has CDR1 SGHDT and CDR2 YYEEEE. CDR3 length: 15 residues. V was trimmed by 2 bases and J by 3 bases, leaving 11 bases between them. The CDR3 loop is CASSFGATDTGELFF. The CDR3 bases are TGTGCCAGCAGCTTCGGCGCGACGGACACCGGGGAGCTGTTTTTT.

The chain has TRBV19 and TRBJ1-1, with D uncertain. Germline loops: CDR1 LNHDA, CDR2 SQIVND (reference sequence). Trimming shortened V by 8 bases and J by 2 bases, and 9 bases separated the two germline ends. CDR3 size: 12 residues. CDR3 loop: CASAKGNTEAFF. The CDR3 DNA follows: TGTGCCAGTGCCAAGGGCAACACTGAAGCTTTCTTT. The full variable domain, with the rest looked up from reference TRBV19 and TRBJ1-1, is DGGITQSPKYLFRKEGQNVTLSCEQNLNHDAMYWYRQDPGQGLRLIYYSQIVNDFQKGDIAEGYSVSREKKESFPLTVTSAQKNPTAFYLCASAKGNTEAFFGQGTRLTVV.

This clone turned up a few times. J is TRBJ1-5 and V is TRBV28; D is unclear. Between the trimmed V and J ends, which lost 2 bases and 4 bases, there was a span of 15 bases. The CDR3 totals 16 residues. Germline V CDR1 and CDR2: MDHEN, SYDVKM. CDR3 sequence reads: CASSLVWQYKNQPQHF. The CDR3 bases are TGTGCCAGCAGTTTAGTTTGGCAGTACAAAAATCAGCCCCAGCATTTT. The full variable domain, rest sourced from reference TRBV28 and TRBJ1-5, is DVKVTQSSRYLVKRTGEKVFLECVQDMDHENMFWYRQDPGLGLRLIYFSYDVKMKEKGDIPEGYSVSREKKERFSLILESASTNQTSMYLCASSLVWQYKNQPQHFGDGTRLSIL.

The chain joins TRBV12-3 or TRBV12-4 to TRBJ2-5; TRBD1 agrees at 9 bases. This CDR3 spans 15 amino acids. V gave up 7 bases and J gave up 5 bases; unmatched junction bases: 11. The CDR3 DNA is TGTGCCAGCACTCACAGGGACAGGGATGGTGAGACCCAGTACTTC. Its protein is CASTHRDRDGETQYF.

This clone was observed a handful of times. This chain links TRBV12-3 or TRBV12-4 with TRBJ2-7; TRBD2 agrees at 13 bases. The CDR3 has 15 amino acids. The ends lost 4 bases at V and 3 bases at J; junction bases unmatched: 3. The DNA for the CDR3 is TGTGCCAGCAGTTCCCGACTAGCGGGAGGCTACGAGCAGTACTTC. It is translated as CASSSRLAGGYEQYF.

J is TRBJ2-7 and V is TRBV3-1; TRBD2 aligns across 12 bases. The CDR3 length is 15 residues. Trimming removed 6 bases from V and 6 bases from J; junction bases left unmatched: 9. Looked up from germline, CDR1 is LGHDT and CDR2 is YNNKEL (reference sequence). The DNA for the CDR3 is TGTGCCAGCAGTCCTAGCGGGAGGGCTAATGGCGAGCAGTACTTC. It yields the protein CASSPSGRANGEQYF.

CDR3 amino acids: CASIPGGPYEQYF. CDR3 coding DNA: TGTGCCAGCATCCCGGGAGGTCCCTACGAGCAGTACTTC. The chain couples TRBV6-1 to TRBJ2-7, with 7 bases aligning to TRBD2. From germline, CDR1 is MNHNS and CDR2 SASEGT. J was trimmed by 2 bases and V by 7 bases; bases with no gene match: 5. This CDR3 has 13 residues.

J is TRBJ2-1 and V is TRBV11-3; D not certain. Germline loops: CDR1 SGHNT, CDR2 YENEEA. V was cut by 5 bases and J by 10 bases, with 12 bases left in between. This CDR3 comprises 12 residues. The CDR3 DNA reads as TGTGCCAGCAGCCTCGAGATCGGGGAGCAGTTCTTC. As protein: CASSLEIGEQFF.

This clone has just a few counts. V is TRBV27 and J is TRBJ1-1; D call uncertain. This CDR3 contains 14 residues. Trimming removed 1 base from V and 4 bases from J, with 10 bases in between. In germline, CDR1 is MNHEY, CDR2 SMNVEV (reference sequence). The CDR3 here is CASSLYPSPTEAFF. The CDR3 DNA reads TGTGCCAGCAGTTTATATCCCAGCCCCACTGAAGCTTTCTTT.

This clone was seen a handful of times. The V and J genes are TRBV30 and TRBJ1-2, with no clear D. Germline CDR1 GTSNPN, CDR2 SVGIG (reference sequence). V was pared by 2 bases and J by 7 bases, with 14 bases between. This CDR3 comprises 13 residues. In nucleotides, the CDR3 is TGTGCCTGGAGTTCCTCATTCTATGCTGGCTACACCTTC. As protein: CAWSSSFYAGYTF.

The chain carries TRBV13 and TRBJ2-1; 10 positions match TRBD1. Per germline, CDR1 PRHDT and CDR2 FYEKMQ (reference sequence). This CDR3 region has 17 residues. Unmatched junction bases numbered 8, after V lost 6 bases and J lost 0 bases. The chain's CDR3 is CASRETGGPSSYNEQFF. The CDR3 bases are TGTGCCAGCAGGGAGACAGGGGGCCCGAGCTCCTACAATGAGCAGTTCTTC.

This clone appeared a few times. The CDR3 bases are TGTGCCAGCGCCCGGGGAGAATACACAGATACGCAGTATTTT. It is translated as CASARGEYTDTQYF. The gene calls are TRBV27 and TRBJ2-3; weak D call: TRBD2 (5 bases). Germline loops: CDR1 MNHEY, CDR2 SMNVEV (reference sequence). This CDR3 is built from 14 residues. Trimming removed 8 bases from V and 2 bases from J, with 14 bases in between.

This clone appeared a single time. The chain carries TRBV9 and TRBJ2-7, with a weak D call TRBD1 (6 bases). The germline V gene has CDR1 SGDLS and CDR2 YYNGEE. The CDR3 covers 15 residues. The V and J ends lost 0 bases and 6 bases respectively, with 16 bases between them. CDR3 sequence (DNA): TGTGCCAGCAGCGTAGGAGACAGGAACAGACCCGAGCAGTACTTC. Translation gives CASSVGDRNRPEQYF.

This clone was recorded a few times. The chain employs TRBV19 and TRBJ1-2; a weak D match, TRBD1 (5 bases). The CDR3 consists of 14 residues. The V gene lost 3 bases and the J gene lost 4 bases, with 12 bases spanning the gap. The V gene's germline CDR1 is LNHDA and CDR2 SQIVND (reference sequence). The CDR3 protein is CASSIWTGGYGYTF. CDR3 nucleotide sequence: TGTGCCAGTAGTATCTGGACCGGGGGCTATGGCTACACCTTC.